The text below deals with one TCR beta chain. Original methodology: Amplified reference gene primers provided the basis for estimating nucleated cell counts. TCRdb keeps only in-frame clones here, not all; method: immunoSEQ multiplex PCR. The V and J calls and clone size come from that table; D and trimming were worked out from the DNA. The data show some 340,000 clones, with roughly 80% seen just once and approximately 5.4% held by the top ten. This sample is part of a study of blood T cell repertoires in COVID-19. Study overall: Sources were T cells, B-cell-depleted T cells, or PBMCs; the material itself was cDNA or gDNA.

The CDR3 has 14 residues. Trimming removed 1 base from V and 4 bases from J, with 7 bases in between. The germline V gene has CDR1 SEHNR and CDR2 FQNEAQ (reference sequence). This sequence joins TRBV7-9 and TRBJ1-4; D unclear. The sequence was collected from a woman aged 45-59 years who had recovered from COVID-19. Sequencing was done on a sample of PBMCs or T cells enriched from blood (not recorded which). The DNA of the CDR3 is TGTGCCAGCAGCTTAGGCGCTGGTAATGAAAAACTGTTTTTT. It specifies CASSLGAGNEKLFF.